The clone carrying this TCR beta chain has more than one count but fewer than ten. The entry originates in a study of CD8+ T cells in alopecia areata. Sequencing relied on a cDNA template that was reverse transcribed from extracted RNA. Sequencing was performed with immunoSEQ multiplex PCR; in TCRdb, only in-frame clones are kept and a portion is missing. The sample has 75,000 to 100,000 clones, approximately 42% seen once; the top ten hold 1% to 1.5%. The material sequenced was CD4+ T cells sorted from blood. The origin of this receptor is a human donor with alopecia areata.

This chain's CDR3 is CASMGGEIGQPQHF. The CDR3 DNA reads as TGTGCCAGCATGGGGGGGGAAATAGGTCAGCCCCAGCATTTT. The rearrangement links TRBV2 to TRBJ1-5; a possible D gene is TRBD1 (5 bases). Deletions cut 7 bases from V and 6 bases from J, with 16 bases between. The CDR3 totals 14 residues. The germline V gene has CDR1 SNHLY and CDR2 FYNNEI.